This is a list of T cell receptor beta chains from one sample in a study of neoadjuvant anti-PD-1 for oral cavity cancer. Some clones are missing from TCRdb's copy, which holds only in-frame ones; the method was immunoSEQ multiplex PCR. The sample includes approximately 10,000 clones, around 75% of them seen just once. Source: PBMCs, taken after nivolumab (anti-PD-1) treatment. The receptors were sampled from a person aged 35-79 years with oral cavity squamous cell carcinoma. The CDR3 runs from the conserved cysteine through the conserved F or W.

V	J	CDR3
TRBV4-1	TRBJ1-2	CASSQEGSNGYTF
TRBV19	TRBJ1-1	CASSIATGTLNTEAFF
TRBV7-6	TRBJ1-3	CASGTAGNTIYF
TRBV5-1	TRBJ1-3	CASSSGTGSSGNTIYF
TRBV19	TRBJ1-5	CASRPRGGKGNQPQHF
TRBV6-4	TRBJ2-1	CASSDFAGEYNEQFF
TRBV19	TRBJ2-3	CASSISLTVDTQYF
TRBV27	TRBJ1-6	CASSWDASSSYNSPLHF
TRBV7-7	TRBJ2-7	CASSPPKQSF
TRBV5-1	TRBJ1-1	CASSPSRGNTEAFF
TRBV6-5	TRBJ1-5	CASTGGYRGHQPQHF
TRBV27	TRBJ1-2	CASSPPRGTYGYTF
TRBV27	TRBJ1-6	CASRPWGTGGLSNSPLHF
TRBV13	TRBJ1-3	CASTSGRGGNTIYF
TRBV2	TRBJ1-4	CASSLLEGQLNEKLFF
TRBV9	TRBJ1-6	CASSPGTGKDSPLHF
TRBV5-4	TRBJ2-7	CASNGQGAREQYF
TRBV9	TRBJ1-5	CASSEQGGGNQPQHF
TRBV4-2	TRBJ2-7	CASSQGLRRPSSTYEQYF
TRBV10-3	TRBJ1-1	CAISEGTGVNTEAFF
TRBV6-5	TRBJ1-4	CASSPTVNEKLFF
TRBV13	TRBJ1-6	CASSSLRGSSYNSPLHF
TRBV2	TRBJ1-2	CASSEEGRGGDSGYTF
TRBV7-2	TRBJ2-1	CASRWTSSSYNEQFF
TRBV27	TRBJ1-1	CASSLFAGVNTEAFF
TRBV10-3	TRBJ1-3	CAIREASGNTIYF
TRBV28	TRBJ2-2	CASSFYSNTGELFF
TRBV5-1	TRBJ2-5	CASSVDRGETQYF
TRBV27	TRBJ1-5	CASSLFGNQPQHF
TRBV6-6	TRBJ2-7	CASSLDRSSYEQYF
TRBV4-1	TRBJ2-7	CASSQIEGGHREQYF
TRBV11-2	TRBJ1-2	CASSSQNVNYGYTF
TRBV7-8	TRBJ2-2	CASSLRATGELFF
TRBV5-1	TRBJ2-2	CASSGTGTGTGELFF
TRBV4-1	TRBJ1-2	CASSQDEDQGRYGYTF
TRBV7-8	TRBJ1-3	CASSTLGWAGNTIYF
TRBV5-6	TRBJ2-5	CASSLGLYQETQYF
TRBV2	TRBJ2-1	CASTGLAGNEQFF
TRBV7-3	TRBJ2-3	CASSLKGPRGDTDTQYF
TRBV7-2	TRBJ2-5	CASSLGGRGETQYF
TRBV30	TRBJ2-7	CAWTSGGSLYEQYF
TRBV7-9	TRBJ2-4	CASSRDSTLAKNIQYF
TRBV10-3	TRBJ2-5	CAISDFVQETQYF
TRBV19	TRBJ2-1	CASSILAGSNEQFF
TRBV15	TRBJ2-3	CATSRGSGGGPDTQYF
TRBV10-1	TRBJ2-3	CASSDRGSTDTQYF
TRBV9	TRBJ2-1	CASSPGGASNEQFF
TRBV5-4	TRBJ2-3	CASSLGGFGTDTQYF
TRBV7-8	TRBJ2-1	CASSLISGGAYEQFF
TRBV9	TRBJ2-6	CASSPRAGTGANVLTF
TRBV30	TRBJ1-1	CAWSQGARTEAFF
TRBV19	TRBJ2-2	CASSPGQMNTGELFF
TRBV5-1	TRBJ1-1	CASSLGGVTEAFF
TRBV7-2	TRBJ1-2	CASKRKYGYTF
TRBV27	TRBJ1-2	CASSLGTRYGYTF
TRBV14	TRBJ1-3	CASSQVWGSGNTIYF
TRBV7-9	TRBJ2-3	CATLAGGSTDTQYF
TRBV5-1	TRBJ2-2	CASSFGQMNTGELFF
TRBV7-9	TRBJ2-7	CASSLGSTADEQYF